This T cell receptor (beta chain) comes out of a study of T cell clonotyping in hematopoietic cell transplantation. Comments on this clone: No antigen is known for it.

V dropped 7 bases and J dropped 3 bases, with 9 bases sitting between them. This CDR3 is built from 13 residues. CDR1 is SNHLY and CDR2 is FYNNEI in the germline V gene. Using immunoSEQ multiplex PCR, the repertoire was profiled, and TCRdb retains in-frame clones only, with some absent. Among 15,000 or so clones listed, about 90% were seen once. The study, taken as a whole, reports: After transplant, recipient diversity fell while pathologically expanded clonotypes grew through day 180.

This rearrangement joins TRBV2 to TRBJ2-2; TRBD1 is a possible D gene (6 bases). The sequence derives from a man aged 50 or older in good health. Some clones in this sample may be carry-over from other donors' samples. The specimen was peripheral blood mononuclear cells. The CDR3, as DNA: TGTGCCAGCATACAGGGCGACACCGGGGAGCTGTTTTTT. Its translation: CASIQGDTGELFF.